The clone carrying this TCR beta chain has ten or more counts. Antigen specificity is unknown. The data were taken from a study of HIV-infected children after antiretroviral therapy interruption. Study information: EBV and CMV exposure was recorded in most children. Continuous-treatment samples came from weeks 0, 48 and 150. Weeks 0, 12, interruption end (24 or 48), and about 3 years post-study gave interruption-arm samples.

The TCR library was built from RNA with a 3' RACE protocol and unique molecular identifiers. Using its own MiXCR run on the 3' RACE reads, TCRdb lists one record per CDR3 protein. This table holds about 15,000 distinct CDR3 sequences, around 3.2% found once. V dropped 5 bases and J dropped 9; count of bases not matched to a gene: 11. The CDR3 has 13 residues. Germline CDR1 and CDR2: GTSNPN and SVGIG (reference sequence). Whole-study findings and limits: By the end of treatment interruption, naive CD4+ clonality (Gini) increased.

Treatment denoted: PENTA 11 planned treatment interruption arm or continuous ART arm. The sequence was collected from a child aged 2-17 years with HIV. The sample was CD45RA+ CD4+ T cells from PBMCs, taken from a donor given antiretroviral therapy, either interrupted or continuous. Subset: naive CD4+ CD45RA+ CD45RO- T cells. The chain links TRBV30 to TRBJ1-2; the match to TRBD1 covers 8 bases. This chain's CDR3 is CAWGRTGKRSYTF. Here the CDR3 DNA reads TGTGCCTGGGGTCGGACAGGGAAGAGGAGCTACACCTTC.